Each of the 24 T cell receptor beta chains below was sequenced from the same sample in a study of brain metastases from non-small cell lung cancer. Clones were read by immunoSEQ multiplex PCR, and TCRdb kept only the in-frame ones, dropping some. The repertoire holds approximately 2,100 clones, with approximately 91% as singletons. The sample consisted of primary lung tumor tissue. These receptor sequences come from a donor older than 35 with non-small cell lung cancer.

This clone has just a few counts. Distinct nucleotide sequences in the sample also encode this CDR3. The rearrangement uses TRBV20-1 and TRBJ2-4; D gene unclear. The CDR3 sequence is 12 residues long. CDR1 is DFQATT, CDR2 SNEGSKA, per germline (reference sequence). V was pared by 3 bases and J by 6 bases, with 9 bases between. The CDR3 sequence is CSASGFSNIQYF. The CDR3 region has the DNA TGCAGTGCTAGTGGATTTTCAAACATTCAGTACTTC.

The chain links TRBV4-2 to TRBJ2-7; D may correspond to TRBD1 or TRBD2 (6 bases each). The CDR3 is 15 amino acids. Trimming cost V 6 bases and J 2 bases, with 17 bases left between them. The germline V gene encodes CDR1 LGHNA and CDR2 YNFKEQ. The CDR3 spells CASRKYEGGPYEQYF. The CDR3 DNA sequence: TGTGCCAGCAGGAAATACGAGGGGGGCCCCTACGAGCAGTACTTC.

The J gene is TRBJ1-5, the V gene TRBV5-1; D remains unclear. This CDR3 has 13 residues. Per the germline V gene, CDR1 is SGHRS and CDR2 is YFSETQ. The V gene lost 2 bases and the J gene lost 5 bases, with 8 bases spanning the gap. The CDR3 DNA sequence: TGCGCCAGCAGCTTCGACCTTGATCAGCCCCAGCATTTT. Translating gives CASSFDLDQPQHF.

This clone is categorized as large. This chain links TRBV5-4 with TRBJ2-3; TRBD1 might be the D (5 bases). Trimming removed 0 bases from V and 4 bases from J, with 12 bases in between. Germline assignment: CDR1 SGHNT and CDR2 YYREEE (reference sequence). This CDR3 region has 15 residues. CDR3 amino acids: CASSLGQGEADTQYF. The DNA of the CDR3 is TGTGCCAGCAGCTTGGGTCAGGGTGAAGCAGATACGCAGTATTTT.

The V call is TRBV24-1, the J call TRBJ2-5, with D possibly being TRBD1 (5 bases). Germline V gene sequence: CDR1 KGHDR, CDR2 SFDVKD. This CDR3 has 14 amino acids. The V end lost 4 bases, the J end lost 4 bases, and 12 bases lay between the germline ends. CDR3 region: CATSETGARETQYF. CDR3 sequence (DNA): TGTGCCACCAGTGAAACAGGAGCTCGAGAGACCCAGTACTTC.

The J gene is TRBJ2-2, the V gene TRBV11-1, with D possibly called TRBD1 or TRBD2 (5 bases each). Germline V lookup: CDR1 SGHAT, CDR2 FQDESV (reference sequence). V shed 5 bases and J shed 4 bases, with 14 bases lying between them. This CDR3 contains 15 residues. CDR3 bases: TGTGCCAGCAGCCGACCCGGGACCTCCACCGGGGAGCTGTTTTTT. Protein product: CASSRPGTSTGELFF.

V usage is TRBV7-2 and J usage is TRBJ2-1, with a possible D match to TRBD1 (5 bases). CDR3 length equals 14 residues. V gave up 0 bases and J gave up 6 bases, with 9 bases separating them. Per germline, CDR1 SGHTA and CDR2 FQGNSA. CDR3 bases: TGTGCCAGCAGCTTAGCGCAGGGTATCAATGAGCAGTTCTTC. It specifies CASSLAQGINEQFF.

DNA for the CDR3: TGTGCCAGCAGCCCACGTAGCGGGAGGGCCTCCTACGAGCAGTACTTC. This sequence encodes CASSPRSGRASYEQYF. This rearrangement joins TRBV5-4 to TRBJ2-7, with TRBD2 identical over 11 bases. With V trimmed by 4 bases and J by 0 bases, 6 bases remained unmatched. Germline CDR1 is SGHNT and CDR2 is YYREEE (reference sequence). This CDR3 contains 16 residues.

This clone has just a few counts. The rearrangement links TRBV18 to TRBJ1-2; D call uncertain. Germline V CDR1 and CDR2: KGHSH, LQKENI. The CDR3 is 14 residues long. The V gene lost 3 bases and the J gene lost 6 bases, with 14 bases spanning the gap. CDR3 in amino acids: CASSPVGSLDGYTF. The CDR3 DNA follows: TGTGCCAGCTCACCGGTGGGGAGCCTTGATGGCTACACCTTC.

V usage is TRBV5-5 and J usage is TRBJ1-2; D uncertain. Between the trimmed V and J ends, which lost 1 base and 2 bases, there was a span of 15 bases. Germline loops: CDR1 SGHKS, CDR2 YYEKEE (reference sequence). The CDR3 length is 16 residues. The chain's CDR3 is CASSLSLNPLNYGYTF. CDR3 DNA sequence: TGTGCCAGCAGCTTGTCTTTAAACCCGCTCAACTATGGCTACACCTTC.

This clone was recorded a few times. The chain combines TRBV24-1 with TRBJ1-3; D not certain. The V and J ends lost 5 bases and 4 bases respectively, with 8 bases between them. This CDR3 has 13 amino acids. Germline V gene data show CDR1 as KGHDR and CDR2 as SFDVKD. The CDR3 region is CATSGPAGNTIYF. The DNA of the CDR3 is TGTGCCACCAGTGGGCCGGCCGGAAACACCATATATTTT.

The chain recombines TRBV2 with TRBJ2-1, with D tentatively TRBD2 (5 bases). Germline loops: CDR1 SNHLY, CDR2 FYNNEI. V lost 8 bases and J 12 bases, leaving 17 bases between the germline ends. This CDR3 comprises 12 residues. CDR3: CASGPEGRTQFF. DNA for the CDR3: TGTGCCAGCGGTCCCGAGGGAAGAACGCAGTTCTTC.

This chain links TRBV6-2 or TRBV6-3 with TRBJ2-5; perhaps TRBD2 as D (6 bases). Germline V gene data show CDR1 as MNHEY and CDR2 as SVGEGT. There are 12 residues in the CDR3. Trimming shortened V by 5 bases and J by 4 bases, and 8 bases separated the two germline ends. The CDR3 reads CASSRRGETQYF. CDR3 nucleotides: TGTGCCAGCAGTAGGAGGGGAGAGACCCAGTACTTC.

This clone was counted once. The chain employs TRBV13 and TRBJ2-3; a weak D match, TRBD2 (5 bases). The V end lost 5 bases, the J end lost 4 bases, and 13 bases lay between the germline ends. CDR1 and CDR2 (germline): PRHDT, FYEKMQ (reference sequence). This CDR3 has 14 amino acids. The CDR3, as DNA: TGTGCCAGCAGCAGATTAGCGACCCCAGATACGCAGTATTTT. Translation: CASSRLATPDTQYF.

CDR3 nucleotides: TGCGCCAGCAGCTTGCTTCCTAGCGGGGGCGAAGAGACCCAGTACTTC. Translated, it gives CASSLLPSGGEETQYF. The chain uses TRBV5-1 and TRBJ2-5; TRBD2 agrees at 10 bases. Germline values: CDR1 SGHRS, CDR2 YFSETQ. The CDR3 consists of 16 residues. V shed 1 base, J shed 3 bases, and the junction held 6 bases outside the gene matches.

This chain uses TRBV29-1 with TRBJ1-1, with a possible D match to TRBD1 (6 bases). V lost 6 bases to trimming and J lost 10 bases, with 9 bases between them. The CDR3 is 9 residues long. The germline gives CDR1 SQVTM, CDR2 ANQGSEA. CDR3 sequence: CSVGGVAFF. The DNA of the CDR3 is TGCAGCGTAGGGGGGGTAGCTTTCTTT.

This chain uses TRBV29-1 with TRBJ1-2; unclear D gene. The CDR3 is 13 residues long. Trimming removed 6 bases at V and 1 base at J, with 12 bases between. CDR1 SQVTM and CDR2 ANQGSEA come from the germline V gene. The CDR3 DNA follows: TGCAGCGTAGGATCTGGGGATAACTATGGCTACACCTTC. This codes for CSVGSGDNYGYTF.

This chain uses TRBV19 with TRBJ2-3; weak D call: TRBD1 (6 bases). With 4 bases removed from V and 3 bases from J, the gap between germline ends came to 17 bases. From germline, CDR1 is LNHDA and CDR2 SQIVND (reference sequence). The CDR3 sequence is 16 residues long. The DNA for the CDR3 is TGTGCCAGTAGTACCCGGACAGCCAGTTGGACAGATACGCAGTATTTT. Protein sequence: CASSTRTASWTDTQYF.

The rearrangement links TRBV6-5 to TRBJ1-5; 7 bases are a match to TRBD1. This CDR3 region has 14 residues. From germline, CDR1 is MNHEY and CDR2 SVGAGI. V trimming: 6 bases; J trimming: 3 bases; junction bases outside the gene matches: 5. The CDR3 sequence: CASSPTGINQPQHF. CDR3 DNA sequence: TGTGCCAGCAGCCCGACAGGGATCAATCAGCCCCAGCATTTT.

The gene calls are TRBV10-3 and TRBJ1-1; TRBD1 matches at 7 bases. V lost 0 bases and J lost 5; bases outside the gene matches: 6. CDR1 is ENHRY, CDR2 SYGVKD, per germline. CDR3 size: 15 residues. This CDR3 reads CAISESTTGWTEAFF. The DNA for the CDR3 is TGTGCCATCAGTGAGTCGACGACAGGGTGGACTGAAGCTTTCTTT.

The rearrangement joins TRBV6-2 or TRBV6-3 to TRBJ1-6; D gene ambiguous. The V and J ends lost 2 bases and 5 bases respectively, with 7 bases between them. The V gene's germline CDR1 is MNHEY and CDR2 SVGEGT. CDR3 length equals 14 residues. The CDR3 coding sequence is TGTGCCAGCAGTTACGTCCAGCATAATTCACCCCTCCACTTT. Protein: CASSYVQHNSPLHF.

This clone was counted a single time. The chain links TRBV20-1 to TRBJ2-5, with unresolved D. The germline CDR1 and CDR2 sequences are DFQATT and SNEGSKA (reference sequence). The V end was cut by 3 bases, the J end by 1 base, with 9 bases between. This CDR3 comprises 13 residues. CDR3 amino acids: CSASFQVQETQYF. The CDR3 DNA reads TGCAGTGCTAGTTTCCAGGTCCAAGAGACCCAGTACTTC.

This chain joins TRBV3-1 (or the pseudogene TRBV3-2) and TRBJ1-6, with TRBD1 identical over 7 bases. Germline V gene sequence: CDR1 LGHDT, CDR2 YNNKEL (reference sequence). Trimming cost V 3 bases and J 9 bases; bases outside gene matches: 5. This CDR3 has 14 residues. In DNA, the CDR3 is TGTGCCAGCAGCCAGGCCAGGGGGGGTTCACCCCTCCACTTT. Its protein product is CASSQARGGSPLHF.

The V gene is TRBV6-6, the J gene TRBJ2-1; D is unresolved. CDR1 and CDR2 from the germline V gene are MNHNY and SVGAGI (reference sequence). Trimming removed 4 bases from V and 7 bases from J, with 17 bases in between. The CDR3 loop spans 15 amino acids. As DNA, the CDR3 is TGTGCCAGCAGTTTCCACGACCCCCTTTATAATGAGCAGTTCTTC. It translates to CASSFHDPLYNEQFF.